This T cell receptor beta chain was retrieved from a study of follicular helper T cells after annual influenza vaccination. Study-wide points: Successive annual vaccinations recalled a recurrent oligoclonal ICOS+CD38+ cTfh response with influenza-specific clonotypes.

Survey level resolution was used for TCRB sequencing. Produced via immunoSEQ multiplex PCR; TCRdb's table is partial and in-frame only. The sample lists just over 7,000 clones; roughly 83% were seen once. Of note for this clone: Its antigen is unidentified.

Germline trimming cut 1 base from V and 7 bases from J; bases unmatched to any gene: 7. The CDR3 loop spans 15 amino acids. Germline values: CDR1 MGHRA, CDR2 YSYEKL. This sample's time point: 2015-2016 season, 7 days after influenza vaccination. Before and after seasonal inactivated influenza vaccination, adults gave blood for sorting CD4 subsets for sequencing. The receptor's source is an adult who received the influenza vaccine. The rearrangement links TRBV4-1 to TRBJ1-2; TRBD1 matches at 9 bases. The sample in question was CXCR5+ CD38- circulating T follicular helper cells from blood, obtained 7 days after influenza vaccination. The subset denotes: circulating Tfh, non-naive CD4+CXCR5+PD-1+ (ICOS+CD38+ or ICOS-CD38-). CDR3 amino acids: CASSQVGQGLPGYTF. DNA for the CDR3: TGCGCCAGCAGCCAAGTCGGACAGGGGCTTCCTGGCTACACCTTC.